This T cell receptor beta chain originates from a study of shared clonotypes between healthy human individuals (dated by TCRdb to 2020 to 2022). Context from the whole study: The cohort comprised a couple of women and a few men aged 18 to 49 years. Blood TCR repertoires of a handful of healthy adults were deeply sequenced to estimate repertoire size and the extent of clonotype sharing between individuals. Different laboratories and diverse techniques were used to prepare libraries and sequence TCR repertoires, to increase sequencing depth and limit assay-specific biases. Each donor's leukapheresis produced roughly between about 0.85 and 10 billion PBMCs. Results the study describes overall, beyond this receptor: Sampling was restricted to blood, and TCR repertoires in tissue are likely to differ from TCR repertoires in blood. Pairwise subsampling led to the expectation that sequencing depth would affect the degree of clonotype sharing among donors. Because the study included only a small number of donors, the genetic and exposure-history diversity represented was limited.

As concerns this clone: The antigen this receptor binds is unknown. There are no base qualities to consult, and no much larger clone falls within one base.

Healthy HIV-negative adults with no recently reported acute infections or vaccinations were included as donors. All donors were Caucasian adults living in Nashville, Tennessee, USA. In the unsorted samples, 85 million to 100 million PBMCs were counted, and genomic DNA was extracted using the QIAamp DNA Blood Mini kit. Blood was collected by leukapheresis, and PBMCs were isolated by Ficoll-Histopaque density gradient centrifugation and then cryopreserved in liquid nitrogen vapor phase. Trimming at the junction amounts to 5 bases on V and 9 bases on J, and the germline ends lie 13 bases apart. The CDR3 spans 11 residues, from the cysteine through the phenylalanine. Solely the CDR3 DNA is kept, with 33 bases framed from the first base. Sequences GTSNPN (CDR1) and SVGIG (CDR2) are obtained from the germline V gene (reference sequence). TCR CDR3 regions were amplified from genomic DNA by multiplex PCR using the deep immunoSEQ assay. Extracted genomic DNA from each cell subset was spread evenly across all wells of several immunoSEQ 96-well plates, with each plate serving as a replicate. For unsorted PBMC, each replicate PCR was loaded with roughly 330 ng genomic DNA, equivalent to some 27,000 T cell genomes. Unsorted PBMC genomic DNA was sequenced across ten immunoSEQ deep assay plates. The purified libraries were quantified using a Qubit 3.0 fluorometer, sized with a Bioanalyzer 2100, and then quantified again using the KAPA Library Quantification kit. Every immunoSEQ 96-well plate was sequenced on a dedicated single-read 150-cycle Illumina NextSeq 550 flow cell. The original methods were these. Because the immunoSEQ output held only junctional sequences and lacked quality scores, the filtering could not match the filtering applied to full-length reads. Sequences were annotated with PyIR, a Python wrapper for IgBLAST v1.9, and V/J genes and CDR3 were assigned using IMGT germline references. Reads with weak V/J assignments (E-value above 1e-6), missing CDR3, stop codons, out-of-frame junctions, or ambiguous translated residues were removed. V3J clonotypes were defined as sequences sharing an identical inferred V gene, J gene, and CDR3 amino acid sequence. Percentage overlap between repertoires was computed as shared unique clonotypes divided by the size of the smaller repertoire. RTK rarefaction, the Chao1 estimator, and Recon v2.1 estimates of unobserved clonotypes were used to assess repertoire richness. The source is immuneACCESS, and TCRdb retained only in-frame sequences with V and J called. Part of the clones is not carried over; for the studies checked, unresolved V genes explain less than half of this, and the remainder is unexplained. The V and J calls and clone size are taken from that table; D and trimming were inferred from the DNA. Present in this sample are 470,000 or so clones, roughly 80% of which were seen just once. The ten largest account for more than 9.5% of the sample.

Recombination joined TRBV30 with TRBJ1-1; no D gene can be assigned with confidence. The receptor's source is a woman in her thirties or forties in good health. Some clones in this sample may be carry-over from other donors' samples. Sequencing was carried out using PBMCs. The DNA is as follows: TGTGCCTGGGGGAGCGGGGTGCAAGCTTTCTTT. This yields the protein CAWGSGVQAFF.